This T cell receptor beta chain was identified during a study of T-cell reconstitution after alpha-beta-depleted transplantation in children. The CDR3 totals 15 residues. V lost 0 bases and J lost 8; bases outside the gene matches: 6. From germline, CDR1 is SGHNT and CDR2 YYREEE (reference sequence). General study points: TCRbeta diversity was high at day 60 in some patients (a result of surviving recipient T cells and thymic progenitors). Reported findings indicate that, about two months after transplant, alpha-beta T cells came from several hundred expanded clones, which were derived from non-depleted graft cells. Newly produced T cells mostly provided counts and TCRbeta diversity after one year, as hyperexpanded clones declined.

Unique molecular identifiers were used to barcode this TCRbeta library. TCRdb independently ran MiXCR on the PCR reads; one entry per CDR3 protein. The data show approximately 170,000 distinct CDR3 sequences, with around 10% seen just once and less than 15% held by the top ten. On this clonotype itself: Its antigen remains unknown.

The V and J genes are TRBV5-4 and TRBJ2-4; the match to TRBD1 covers 9 bases. Sequencing used PBMCs, obtained before TCRalphabeta/CD19-depleted stem cell transplant. This sequence originates from a boy younger than 10 with acute myeloid leukemia, due to receive a stem cell transplant. The CDR3 spells CASSLGQGVIDIQYF. DNA for the CDR3: TGTGCCAGCAGCTTGGGACAGGGGGTAATAGACATTCAGTACTTC.